The clone carrying this T cell receptor (beta chain) was observed a few times. Its antigen is unidentified. V was shortened by 1 base and J by 5 bases, with 8 bases between the two germline ends. Germline V lookup: CDR1 LGHNA, CDR2 YNFKEQ. The CDR3 is made up of 13 amino acids. General observations from the study: Tumor Treg TCRs overlapped most with tumor naive CD4+ cells.

CD25-based Treg depletion was applied to purified naive CD4+ T cells. In TCRdb, the 5' RACE reads were re-called with MiXCR into one record per CDR3 protein. The top ten hold almost 3.5% of the sample, which has more than 4,500 distinct CDR3 sequences, more than 65% seen once. The clonotype comes from a female donor with breast cancer. The chain is built from TRBV4-2 and TRBJ2-5, with D unresolved. The specimen sequenced was naive CD4+ T cells sorted from blood. The subset is: naive CD4+ T cells, CD4+CD45RA+CD25-. This CDR3 is CASSQGAIETQYF. The CDR3 region has the DNA TGTGCCAGCAGCCAAGGGGCAATTGAGACCCAGTACTTC.